One and the same sample provided the 3 T cell receptor beta chains below, sequenced in a study of blood T cell repertoires in COVID-19. Assay used: immunoSEQ multiplex PCR; TCRdb lists only in-frame clones, some missing. The sample lists tens of thousands of clones, roughly nine tenths occurring once. The sample comprised peripheral blood. The origin of the receptors is a human donor with active COVID-19. The donor label of this sample is uncertain.

This rearrangement joins TRBV7-6 to TRBJ2-3, with no clear D. The germline V and J ends were trimmed by 5 bases and 1 base, with 13 bases remaining between them. Germline V gene data show CDR1 as SGHVS and CDR2 as FNYEAQ. The CDR3 totals 15 residues. CDR3 residues: CASSAGPTGTDTQYF. Here the CDR3 DNA reads TGTGCCAGCAGCGCTGGCCCAACAGGCACAGATACGCAGTATTTT.

As DNA, the CDR3 is TGTGCCATCAGGGAGACGGAGGATAATGAAAAACTGTTTTTT. Its translation is CAIRETEDNEKLFF. The chain joins TRBV10-3 to TRBJ1-4; no reliable D call. The V end lost 6 bases, the J end lost 4 bases, and 12 bases lay between the germline ends. This CDR3 has 14 amino acids. The germline V gene has CDR1 ENHRY and CDR2 SYGVKD.

The chain combines TRBV6-6 with TRBJ1-5, with 7 bases lining up with TRBD1. Unmatched junction bases numbered 8, after V lost 7 bases and J lost 5 bases. Germline CDR1 and CDR2: MNHNY and SVGAGI (reference sequence). This CDR3 spans 14 amino acids. CDR3 residues: CASTKTGRDQPQHF. CDR3 DNA sequence: TGTGCCAGCACCAAGACAGGGCGAGATCAGCCCCAGCATTTT.